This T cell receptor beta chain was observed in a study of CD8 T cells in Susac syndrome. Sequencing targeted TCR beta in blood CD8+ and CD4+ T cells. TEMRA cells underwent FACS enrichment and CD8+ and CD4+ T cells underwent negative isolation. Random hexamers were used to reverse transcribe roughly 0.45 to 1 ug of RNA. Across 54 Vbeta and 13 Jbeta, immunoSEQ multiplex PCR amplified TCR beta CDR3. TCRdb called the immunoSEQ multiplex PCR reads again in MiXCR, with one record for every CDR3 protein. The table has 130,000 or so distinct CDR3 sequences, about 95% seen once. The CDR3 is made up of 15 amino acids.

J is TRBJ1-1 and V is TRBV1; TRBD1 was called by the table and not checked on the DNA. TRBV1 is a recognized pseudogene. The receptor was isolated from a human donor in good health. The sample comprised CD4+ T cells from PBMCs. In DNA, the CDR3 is TGCACCAGCAGCCAGGACAGGGGGCGGAACACTGAAGCTTTCTTT. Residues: CTSSQDRGRNTEAFF.